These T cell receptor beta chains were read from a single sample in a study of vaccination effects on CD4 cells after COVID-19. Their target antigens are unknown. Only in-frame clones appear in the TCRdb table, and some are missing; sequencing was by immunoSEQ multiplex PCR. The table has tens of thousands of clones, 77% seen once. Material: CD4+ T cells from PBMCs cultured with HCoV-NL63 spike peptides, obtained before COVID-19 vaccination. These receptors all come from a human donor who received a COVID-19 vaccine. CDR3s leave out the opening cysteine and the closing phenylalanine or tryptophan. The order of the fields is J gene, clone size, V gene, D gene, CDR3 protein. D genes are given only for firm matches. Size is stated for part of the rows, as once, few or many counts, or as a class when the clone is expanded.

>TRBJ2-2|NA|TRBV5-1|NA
ASSLGPWNTGELF
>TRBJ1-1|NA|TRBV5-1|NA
ASSLEGGGRGTEAF
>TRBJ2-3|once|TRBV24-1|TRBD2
ATSDPMRVAGGPDTQY
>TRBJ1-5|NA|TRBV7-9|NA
ASSYGGGTQPQH
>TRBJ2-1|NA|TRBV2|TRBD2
ASSSSGGSYNEQF
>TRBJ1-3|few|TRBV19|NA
ASRMRGAISGNTIY
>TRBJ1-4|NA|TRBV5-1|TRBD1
ASSTRTGFQEKLF
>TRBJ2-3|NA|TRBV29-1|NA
SVDGDLPPDTQY
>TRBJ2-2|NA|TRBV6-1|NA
ASSEQGGITGELF
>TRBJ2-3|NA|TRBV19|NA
ASSIRDGYTDTQY
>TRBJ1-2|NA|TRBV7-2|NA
ASSLAWDSDGYT
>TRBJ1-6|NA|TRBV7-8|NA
ASSRGGGNSPLH
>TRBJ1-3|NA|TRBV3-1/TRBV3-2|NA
ASSHSGNTIY
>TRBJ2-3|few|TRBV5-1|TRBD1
ASSSDRGTDTQY
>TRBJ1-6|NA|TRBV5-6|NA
ASSLDGRENSPLH
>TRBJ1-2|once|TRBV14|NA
ASSRTERQVHYGYT
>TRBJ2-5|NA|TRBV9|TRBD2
ASSDGAGGPGTQY
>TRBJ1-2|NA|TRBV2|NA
ASSEEGNYGYT
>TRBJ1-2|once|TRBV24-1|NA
ATSGSGREREEGYT
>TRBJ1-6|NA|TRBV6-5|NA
ASRQSYNSPLH
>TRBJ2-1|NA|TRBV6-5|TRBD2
ASSLGLAGVFNEQF
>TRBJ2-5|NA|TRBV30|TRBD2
AWRLAGGRETQY
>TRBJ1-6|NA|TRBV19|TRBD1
ASSTSPTGGNSPLH